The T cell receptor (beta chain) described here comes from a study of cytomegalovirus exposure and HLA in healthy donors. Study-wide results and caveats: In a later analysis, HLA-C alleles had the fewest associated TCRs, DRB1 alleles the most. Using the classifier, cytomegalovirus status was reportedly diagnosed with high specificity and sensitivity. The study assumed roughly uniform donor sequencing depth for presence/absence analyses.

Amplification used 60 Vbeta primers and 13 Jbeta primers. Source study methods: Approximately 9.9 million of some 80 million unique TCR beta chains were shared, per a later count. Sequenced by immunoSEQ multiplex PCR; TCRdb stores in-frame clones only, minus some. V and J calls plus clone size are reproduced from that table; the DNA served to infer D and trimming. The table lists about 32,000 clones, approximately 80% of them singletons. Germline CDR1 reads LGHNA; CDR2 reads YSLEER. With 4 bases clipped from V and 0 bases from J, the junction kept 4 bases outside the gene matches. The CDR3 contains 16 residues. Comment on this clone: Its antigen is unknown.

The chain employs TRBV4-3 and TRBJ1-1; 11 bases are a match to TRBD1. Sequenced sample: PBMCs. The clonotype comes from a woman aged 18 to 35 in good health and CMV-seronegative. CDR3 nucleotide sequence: TGCGCCAGCAGCCCCCGGACAGGGGGCTTGAACACTGAAGCTTTCTTT. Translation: CASSPRTGGLNTEAFF.